The source of this T cell receptor beta chain is a study of blood T cell repertoires in COVID-19. Repertoires were generated with immunoSEQ multiplex PCR, while TCRdb's copy carries only in-frame clones and drops some. The repertoire holds some 290,000 clones, with around nine tenths as singletons. The germline CDR1 and CDR2 sequences are MGHRA and YSYEKL. The length of the CDR3 is 17 residues. The V and J ends lost 0 bases and 0 bases respectively, with 9 bases between them. Sequenced: peripheral blood. The clonotype was recovered from a woman aged 30 to 39 with COVID-19, enrolled during active disease. The chain employs TRBV4-1 and TRBJ1-6; no clear D gene. The CDR3, as DNA: TGCGCCAGCAGCCAAGATACCCGGAGCTCCTATAATTCACCCCTCCACTTT. This translates into CASSQDTRSSYNSPLHF.